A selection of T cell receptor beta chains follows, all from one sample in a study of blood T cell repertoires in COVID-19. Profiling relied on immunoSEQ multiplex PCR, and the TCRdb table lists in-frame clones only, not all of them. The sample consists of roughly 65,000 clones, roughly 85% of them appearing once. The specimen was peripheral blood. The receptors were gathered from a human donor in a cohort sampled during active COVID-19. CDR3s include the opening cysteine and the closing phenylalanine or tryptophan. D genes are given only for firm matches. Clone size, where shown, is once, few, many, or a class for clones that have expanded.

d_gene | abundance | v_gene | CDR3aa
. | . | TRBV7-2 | CASSPDYGSYNEQFF
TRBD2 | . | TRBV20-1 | CSASDLGLAGDEQFF
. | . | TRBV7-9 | CASSLDRGASYEQYF
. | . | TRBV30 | CAWARENTEAFF
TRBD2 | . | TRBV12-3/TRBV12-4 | CASSFPLAGGVVF
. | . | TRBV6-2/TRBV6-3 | CASSYTWVFGGAVEAFF
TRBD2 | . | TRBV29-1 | CSVASGYNEQFF
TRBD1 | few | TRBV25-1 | CASSAAGGTREQYF
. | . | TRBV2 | CASTSGVANTGELFF
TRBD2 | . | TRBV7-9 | CASSSISGGAGNEQFF
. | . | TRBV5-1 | CASSLGRGPRGEQFF
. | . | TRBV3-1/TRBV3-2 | CASSQDLLSGTDTQYF
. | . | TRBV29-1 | CSAGRHNEKLFF
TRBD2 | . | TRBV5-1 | CASSYGTSGTGETQYF
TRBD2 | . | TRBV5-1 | CASSRLVAGNNEQFF
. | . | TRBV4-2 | CASSQDRPGGNTEAFF
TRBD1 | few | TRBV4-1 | CASSQDTGQGVSYEQYF